The 21 T cell receptor beta chains presented below share a single source sample, sequenced in a study of blood T cell repertoires in COVID-19. TCRdb's copy holds only in-frame clones and misses some; the assay was immunoSEQ multiplex PCR. The sample consists of about 94,000 clones, 85% to 90% of them appearing once. The specimen was peripheral blood. Every receptor here comes from an older woman in a cohort sampled during active or convalescent COVID-19.

The CDR3 region has the DNA TGTGCCAGCAGCTTGATCCCGGGACTCCAAAGCTCCTACAATGAGCAGTTCTTC. It codes for CASSLIPGLQSSYNEQFF. The chain is built from TRBV7-8 and TRBJ2-1, with D maybe TRBD2 (6 bases). Germline CDR1 reads SGHVS; CDR2 reads FQNEAQ. Trimming stripped 3 bases from V and 0 bases from J, with 18 bases between. The CDR3 spans 18 residues.

This clone was observed once. V gene TRBV18 combines with J gene TRBJ1-3; possibly TRBD1 for D (5 bases). Germline assignment: CDR1 KGHSH and CDR2 LQKENI. Trimming shortened V by 3 bases and J by 0 bases, and 12 bases separated the two germline ends. This CDR3 spans 16 amino acids. DNA of the CDR3: TGTGCCAGCTCACCGGTGACAGCGAGCTCTGGAAACACCATATATTTT. This gives the protein CASSPVTASSGNTIYF.

This clone occurred a few times. At the DNA level, this CDR3 is encoded by other sequences in the same sample as well. The J gene is TRBJ2-7, the V gene TRBV18; 10 bases map to TRBD1. Per the germline V gene, CDR1 is KGHSH and CDR2 is LQKENI. V lost 2 bases and J lost 3; bases outside the gene matches: 1. The CDR3 has 14 residues. The CDR3 is CASSPGTGDYEQYF. The CDR3 bases are TGTGCCAGCTCACCAGGGACAGGGGACTACGAGCAGTACTTC. Full variable domain (remainder filled in from reference TRBV18 and TRBJ2-7): NAGVMQNPRHLVRRRGQEARLRCSPMKGHSHVYWYRQLPEEGLKFMVYLQKENIIDESGMPKERFSAEFPKEGPSILRIQQVVRGDSAAYFCASSPGTGDYEQYFGPGTRLTVT.

The genes are TRBV2 and TRBJ1-5; maybe TRBD1 (6 bases). The CDR3 runs 12 residues. V gave up 3 bases and J gave up 6 bases, with 6 bases separating them. The germline V gene has CDR1 SNHLY and CDR2 FYNNEI. The CDR3 here is CASSETGQPQHF. The CDR3 bases are TGTGCCAGCAGTGAGACAGGTCAGCCCCAGCATTTT. The complete variable domain, with remaining parts taken from reference TRBV2 and TRBJ1-5, reads EPEVTQTPSHQVTQMGQEVILRCVPISNHLYFYWYRQILGQKVEFLVSFYNNEISEKSEIFDDQFSVERPDGSNFTLKIRSTKLEDSAMYFCASSETGQPQHFGDGTRLSIL.

The V and J genes are TRBV5-6 and TRBJ2-4; 9 nucleotides line up with TRBD1. The CDR3 spans 11 residues. V was clipped by 4 bases and J by 14 bases; unmatched bases: 4. The germline V gene encodes CDR1 SGHDT and CDR2 YYEEEE. DNA of the CDR3: TGTGCCAGCAGCCGGACAGGGGTCGAGTACTTC. Residues: CASSRTGVEYF. Full variable domain (rest looked up from reference TRBV5-6 and TRBJ2-4): DAGVTQSPTHLIKTRGQQVTLRCSPKSGHDTVSWYQQALGQGPQFIFQYYEEEERQRGNFPDRFSGHQFPNYSSELNVNALLLGDSALYLCASSRTGVEYFGAGTRLSVL.

The chain combines TRBV10-3 with TRBJ1-2; TRBD1 aligns across 8 bases. The ends lost 4 bases at V and 8 bases at J; junction bases unmatched: 15. This CDR3 region has 16 residues. CDR1 and CDR2 from the germline V gene are ENHRY and SYGVKD. CDR3 in DNA: TGTGCCATCAGTGTTGGACAGGGAAGTGGTGTGCGAGGCTACACCTTC. It codes for CAISVGQGSGVRGYTF.

The rearrangement joins TRBV2 to TRBJ1-4, with 8 bases fitting TRBD1. Per the germline V gene, CDR1 is SNHLY and CDR2 is FYNNEI. The V segment lost 6 bases and the J segment 5 bases; nucleotides outside the gene matches: 5. CDR3 length: 14 residues. The CDR3 sequence: CASRPTGVNEKLFF. The CDR3 DNA sequence: TGTGCCAGCAGGCCGACAGGGGTGAATGAAAAACTGTTTTTT.

The rearrangement links TRBV7-9 to TRBJ1-1; no clear D. The length of the CDR3 is 14 residues. V lost 2 bases, J lost 2 bases, and 9 bases lay in between. Germline CDR1 reads SEHNR; CDR2 reads FQNEAQ (reference sequence). The CDR3 region has the DNA TGTGCCAGCAGCTTAAGGTTTAGCAACACTGAAGCTTTCTTT. Amino acid sequence: CASSLRFSNTEAFF. Combining the CDR3 with reference TRBV7-9 and TRBJ1-1 gives the whole variable domain DTGVSQNPRHKITKRGQNVTFRCDPISEHNRLYWYRQTLGQGPEFLTYFQNEAQLEKSRLLSDRFSAERPKGSFSTLEIQRTEQGDSAMYLCASSLRFSNTEAFFGQGTRLTVV.

This rearrangement joins TRBV15 to TRBJ1-2; 7 bases agree with TRBD1. Germline V gene lookup returns CDR1 LNHNV and CDR2 YYDKDF (reference sequence). Trimming at V came to 1 base and at J to 9 bases, leaving 11 bases not matched to a gene. This CDR3 has 15 residues. CDR3 bases: TGTGCCACCAGCAGAGCACACAGGGGACGGAGGAGCTACACCTTC. This codes for CATSRAHRGRRSYTF. The full variable domain, in which reference TRBV15 and TRBJ1-2 provide the parts outside the CDR3, is DAMVIQNPRYQVTQFGKPVTLSCSQTLNHNVMYWYQQKSSQAPKLLFHYYDKDFNNEADTPDNFQSRRPNTSFCFLDIRSPGLGDTAMYLCATSRAHRGRRSYTFGSGTRLTVV.

The rearrangement uses TRBV29-1 and TRBJ2-3, with 10 bases identical to TRBD2. In germline, CDR1 is SQVTM, CDR2 ANQGSEA. After removal of 5 bases from V and 5 bases from J, the junction contained 1 base not matched to a gene. The length of the CDR3 is 12 residues. The CDR3 DNA reads as TGCAGCGTTAGGACTAGCGGAGATACGCAGTATTTT. Its translation: CSVRTSGDTQYF.

The V call is TRBV27, the J call TRBJ2-5; tentative D call: TRBD1 (6 bases). The CDR3 spans 14 residues. Trimming removed 3 bases at V and 2 bases at J, with 10 bases between. CDR1 MNHEY and CDR2 SMNVEV come from the germline V gene (reference sequence). The CDR3 DNA reads TGTGCCAGCAGTTTGTGGCAGGGGCAAGAGACCCAGTACTTC. This encodes CASSLWQGQETQYF.

This rearrangement joins TRBV5-1 to TRBJ2-1; weak D call: TRBD1 (5 bases). Germline V gene data show CDR1 as SGHRS and CDR2 as YFSETQ. The V gene lost 2 bases and the J gene lost 5 bases, with 14 bases spanning the gap. CDR3 length: 15 residues. The CDR3 DNA reads TGCGCCAGCAGCTTTTCGACAGTTCCGAACAATGAGCAGTTCTTC. It encodes CASSFSTVPNNEQFF.

The chain employs TRBV18 and TRBJ2-3, with D possibly TRBD1 on 6 matching bases. The CDR3 covers 14 residues. The V end was cut by 3 bases, the J end by 4 bases, with 11 bases between. The germline V gene encodes CDR1 KGHSH and CDR2 LQKENI. CDR3 in amino acids: CASSPGQLADTQYF. The CDR3 nucleotides read TGTGCCAGCTCACCGGGACAATTGGCAGATACGCAGTATTTT.

The V gene is TRBV5-6, the J gene TRBJ2-7, with 8 bases matching TRBD1. The CDR3 runs 14 residues. Germline V CDR1 and CDR2: SGHDT, YYEEEE. After removal of 5 bases from V and 3 bases from J, the junction contained 7 bases not matched to a gene. The CDR3 DNA reads as TGTGCCAGCAGTGGACAGGGAGGACGCTACGAGCAGTACTTC. The encoded protein is CASSGQGGRYEQYF.

This chain connects TRBV28 to TRBJ2-3, with 9 positions matching TRBD2. CDR1 MDHEN and CDR2 SYDVKM come from the germline V gene. The CDR3 contains 18 residues. Trimming took 3 bases from V and 1 from J; bases not matched to a gene: 11. CDR3 loop: CASSLGRRGGRGTDTQYF. CDR3 sequence (DNA): TGTGCCAGCAGTTTGGGACGGCGGGGGGGCCGCGGCACAGATACGCAGTATTTT.

This chain connects TRBV3-1 (or the pseudogene TRBV3-2) to TRBJ1-6; no clear D. Deletions cut 0 bases from V and 6 bases from J, with 6 bases between. Germline lookup yields CDR1 LGHDT and CDR2 YNNKEL (reference sequence). The CDR3 length is 14 residues. The CDR3 DNA reads TGTGCCAGCAGCCAAGATCCAGGTAATTCACCCCTCCACTTT. Protein sequence: CASSQDPGNSPLHF.

The chain joins TRBV28 to TRBJ2-7, with D perhaps matching TRBD1 (5 bases). Germline values: CDR1 MDHEN, CDR2 SYDVKM. The ends were cut back, 5 bases at V and 2 bases at J, with 13 bases in the middle. The CDR3 covers 14 residues. CDR3 loop: CASSPPQGAYEQYF. The CDR3 bases are TGTGCCAGCAGTCCCCCGCAGGGTGCCTACGAGCAGTACTTC.

The chain recombines TRBV9 with TRBJ2-1; 7 bases match TRBD2. V was pared by 0 bases and J by 0 bases, with 0 bases of the junction left unmatched. Germline V gene lookup returns CDR1 SGDLS and CDR2 YYNGEE. The CDR3 is 15 amino acids. CDR3 amino acids: CASSVGGGSYNEQFF. DNA of the CDR3: TGTGCCAGCAGCGTAGGCGGGGGCTCCTACAATGAGCAGTTCTTC.

This clone was recorded once. The chain links TRBV14 to TRBJ1-1; D remains unclear. There are 13 residues in the CDR3. Between the trimmed V and J ends, which lost 1 base and 5 bases, there was a span of 8 bases. Germline-derived CDR1 and CDR2 are SGHDN and FVKESK. The CDR3 sequence is CASSQGRATEAFF. The CDR3 bases are TGTGCCAGCAGCCAAGGGAGGGCAACTGAAGCTTTCTTT.

The chain combines TRBV7-3 with TRBJ2-7; 7 nucleotides line up with TRBD1. The V and J ends lost 5 bases and 3 bases, in that order; junction bases with no gene match: 7. Germline CDR1 SGHTA, CDR2 FQGTGA. The CDR3 is 14 residues long. The CDR3 sequence: CASSLTGVGYEQYF. CDR3 DNA sequence: TGTGCCAGCAGCCTTACAGGGGTTGGCTACGAGCAGTACTTC.

The chain uses TRBV27 and TRBJ2-2; D is unclear. The CDR3 contains 14 residues. V lost 0 bases and J 1 base, leaving 3 bases between the germline ends. Germline CDR1 MNHEY, CDR2 SMNVEV (reference sequence). The CDR3 sequence: CASSLSRNTGELFF. In DNA, the CDR3 is TGTGCCAGCAGTTTATCCAGGAACACCGGGGAGCTGTTTTTT.